Reported below is one TCR beta chain. Its antigen remains unknown. The sample is drawn from a study of T cell repertoires in cytomegalovirus infection. Study-level findings and limits: There were HLA-C-restricted CMV-specific TCR beta clonotypes dominating the ex vivo response.

TCRdb re-derived calls from the reads in MiXCR, one entry per CDR3 protein. This table has over 250,000 distinct CDR3 sequences, about 23% appearing once. Specimen: PBMCs. The source is a human donor in good health (CMV status not recorded). Some clones in this sample may be carry-over from other donors' samples.

The CDR3 coding sequence is TGTGCCTGGGTGAGGTTGAATGAGCAGTTCTTC. The encoded protein is CAWVRLNEQFF. This sequence joins TRBV30 and TRBJ2-1; D remains ambiguous. Germline V gene data show CDR1 as GTSNPN and CDR2 as SVGIG (reference sequence). V lost 5 bases and J 7 bases, leaving 9 bases between the germline ends. This CDR3 has 11 amino acids.